The present T cell receptor (beta chain) was sequenced within a study of PD-L1 blockade in urothelial cancer. Across the whole study: Beginning in about 2014, patients received atezolizumab, given as 1,200 mg intravenously every 3 weeks.

The repertoire was sequenced with immunoSEQ multiplex PCR; TCRdb's copy has only in-frame clones and lacks some. The table lists about 88,000 clones, roughly 90% of them singletons, with around 10% in the top ten. This clone has only one observation. Germline CDR1 GTSNPN, CDR2 SVGIG (reference sequence). There are 14 residues in the CDR3. Trimming took 3 bases from V and 8 from J, leaving 16 bases between them. The V gene is TRBV30, the J gene TRBJ1-4; a weak D match, TRBD1 (6 bases). The material sequenced was PBMCs, taken around atezolizumab (anti-PD-L1) treatment. This TCR was recovered from a man between 60 and 75 years old with urothelial cancer. CDR3 sequence (DNA): TGTGCCTGGAGCCCGGGACAAACTGGCGAAAAACTGTTTTTT. This sequence encodes CAWSPGQTGEKLFF.